This T cell receptor beta chain is drawn from a study of cytomegalovirus exposure and HLA in healthy donors. Study results and limitations: In a later analysis, productive TCRs from donors in an Asian-associated ancestry cluster reportedly carried fewer N-insertions than the cohort mean.

Details on this clone: Its cognate antigen is unknown.

Per germline, CDR1 MNHNS and CDR2 SASEGT. The length of the CDR3 is 14 residues. After removal of 7 bases from V and 7 bases from J, the junction contained 9 bases not matched to a gene. It was healthy bone marrow donors who served as donors. Donors sampled were nominally healthy, though unrecorded immune exposures were likely. The PCR used 60 Vbeta and 13 Jbeta primers. Assay: immunoSEQ multiplex PCR; the TCRdb copy retains only in-frame clones and omits some. The sample yields 110,000 to 150,000 clones, around 79% seen once. Material: PBMCs. V and J are TRBV6-1 and TRBJ2-1; 8 bases fit TRBD2. The receptor's source is a man between 18 and 29 years old in good health and CMV-seronegative. CDR3 sequence reads: CASISGGAGNEQFF. CDR3 sequence (DNA): TGTGCCAGCATCTCGGGGGGGGCTGGGAATGAGCAGTTCTTC.